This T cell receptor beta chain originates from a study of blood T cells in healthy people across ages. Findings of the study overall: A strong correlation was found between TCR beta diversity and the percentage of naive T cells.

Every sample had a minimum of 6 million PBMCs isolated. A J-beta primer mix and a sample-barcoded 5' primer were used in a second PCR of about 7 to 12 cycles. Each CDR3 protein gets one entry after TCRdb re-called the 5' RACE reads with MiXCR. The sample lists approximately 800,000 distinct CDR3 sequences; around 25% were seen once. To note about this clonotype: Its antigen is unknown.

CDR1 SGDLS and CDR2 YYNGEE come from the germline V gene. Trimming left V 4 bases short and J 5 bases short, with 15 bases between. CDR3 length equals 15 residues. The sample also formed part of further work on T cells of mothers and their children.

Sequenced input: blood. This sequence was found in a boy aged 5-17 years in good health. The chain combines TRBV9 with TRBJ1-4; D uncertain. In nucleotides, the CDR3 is TGTGCCAGCAGCCCGGGCCTCGAGAGGAATGAAAAACTGTTTTTT. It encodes CASSPGLERNEKLFF.